This TCR beta chain was sequenced during a study of response to subunit inactivated influenza vaccine. The length of the CDR3 is 14 residues. V was trimmed by 3 bases and J by 9 bases, leaving 18 bases between them. Germline V lookup: CDR1 DFQATT, CDR2 SNEGSKA (reference sequence). Via MiXCR, TCRdb re-called the RT-PCR reads, giving one row per CDR3 protein. Of a few hundred thousand distinct CDR3 sequences listed, about 10% are singletons. The material sequenced was PBMCs from blood, taken around seven weeks after vaccination. This clonotype was sampled from a man aged 50 or older who received an inactivated influenza vaccine. J is TRBJ1-5 and V is TRBV20-1, with D hard to call. In DNA, the CDR3 is TGCAGTGCTAGCGACGAGGGAGGCATGGGGCCCCAGCATTTT. Translation gives CSASDEGGMGPQHF.